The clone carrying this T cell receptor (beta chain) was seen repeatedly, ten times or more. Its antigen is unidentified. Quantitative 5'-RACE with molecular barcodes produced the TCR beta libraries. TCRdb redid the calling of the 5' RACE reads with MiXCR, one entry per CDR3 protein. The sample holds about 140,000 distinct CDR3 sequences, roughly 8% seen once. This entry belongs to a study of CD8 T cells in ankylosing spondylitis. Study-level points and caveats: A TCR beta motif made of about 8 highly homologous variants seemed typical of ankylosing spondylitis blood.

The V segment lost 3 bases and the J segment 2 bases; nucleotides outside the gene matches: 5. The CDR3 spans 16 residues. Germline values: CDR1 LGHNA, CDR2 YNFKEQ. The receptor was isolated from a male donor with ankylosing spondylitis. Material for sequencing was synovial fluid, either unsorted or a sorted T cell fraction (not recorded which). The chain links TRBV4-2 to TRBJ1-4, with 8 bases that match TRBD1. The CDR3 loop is CASSHAQGGTNEKLFF. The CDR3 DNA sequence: TGTGCCAGCAGCCACGCACAGGGGGGGACTAATGAAAAACTGTTTTTT.